The 31 T cell receptor beta chains below were found in one sample sequenced in a study of blood T cells in healthy people across ages. Primed by a sample-barcoded 5' primer and a J-beta primer mix, a second PCR proceeded for 7 to 11 cycles. TCRdb itself ran the 5' RACE reads through MiXCR, one entry per CDR3 protein. There are about 1,400,000 distinct CDR3 sequences in the sample; almost 60% occur only once, and roughly 7% lies in the top ten. The sequenced sample consisted of blood. The source of these receptors is a man aged 18 to 30 in good health.

The chain links TRBV20-1 to TRBJ2-3, with D perhaps TRBD1 (5 bases). This CDR3 contains 16 residues. Per germline, CDR1 DFQATT and CDR2 SNEGSKA (reference sequence). Between the trimmed V and J ends, which lost 6 bases and 2 bases, there was a span of 21 bases. CDR3 sequence reads: CSAQRAQGYPTDTQYF. The CDR3 bases are TGCAGTGCCCAACGGGCTCAGGGTTATCCCACAGATACGCAGTATTTT.

The gene calls are TRBV10-1 and TRBJ2-3; 8 positions match TRBD1. Germline CDR1 is WNHNN and CDR2 is SYGVQD (reference sequence). The CDR3 length is 15 residues. After removal of 6 bases from V and 3 bases from J, the junction contained 8 bases not matched to a gene. CDR3 nucleotide sequence: TGCGCCAGCAGCGCATCGGACAGGGATACAGATACGCAGTATTTT. This encodes CASSASDRDTDTQYF.

The chain recombines TRBV6-1 with TRBJ2-7; TRBD1 aligns across 7 bases. With the DNA end fitting TRBJ2-5 better, the J assignment may be wrong. Per the germline V gene, CDR1 is MNHNS and CDR2 is SASEGT. The CDR3 is 15 residues long. The CDR3 region is CASSRSQGDEETQYF. CDR3 DNA sequence: TGTGCCAGCAGTCGTTCTCAGGGGGATGAAGAGACCCAGTACTTC.

J is TRBJ1-1 and V is TRBV14; D is perhaps TRBD1 (5 bases). The germline gives CDR1 SGHDN, CDR2 FVKESK. The ends were cut back, 1 base at V and 3 bases at J, with 12 bases in the middle. CDR3 length: 15 amino acids. CDR3 loop: CASSQGQGSHTEAFF. The CDR3 DNA reads as TGTGCCAGCAGCCAAGGGCAGGGCTCGCACACTGAAGCTTTCTTT.

This clonotype was detected a few times. CDR3 region: CASSLNMGYEQFF. DNA for the CDR3: TGTGCCAGCAGTTTAAATATGGGATACGAGCAGTTCTTC. This chain links TRBV27 with TRBJ2-1; no clear D. The CDR3 covers 13 residues. The germline V gene encodes CDR1 MNHEY and CDR2 SMNVEV (reference sequence). The V end lost 2 bases, the J end lost 10 bases, and 12 bases lay between the germline ends.

The V and J genes are TRBV29-1 and TRBJ1-1; D not certain. CDR3 length equals 14 residues. Germline CDR1 reads SQVTM; CDR2 reads ANQGSEA. Trimming stripped 1 base from V and 7 bases from J, with 16 bases between. CDR3 coding DNA: TGCAGCGTTGAAGTCTTTGGGAGAGCAAATGAAGCTTTCTTT. Translating it yields CSVEVFGRANEAFF.

This clonotype has only one observation. V usage is TRBV7-2 and J usage is TRBJ1-1, with D possibly matching TRBD1 (5 bases). The CDR3 spans 13 residues. CDR1 is SGHTA and CDR2 is FQGNSA in the germline V gene. V was shortened by 8 bases and J by 2 bases, with 12 bases between the two germline ends. CDR3 region: CASHRGVNTEAFF. The CDR3 region has the DNA TGTGCCAGCCACCGGGGGGTAAACACTGAAGCTTTCTTT.

The V call is TRBV15, the J call TRBJ1-2; maybe TRBD1 (6 bases). Germline CDR1 is LNHNV and CDR2 is YYDKDF (reference sequence). This CDR3 has 16 amino acids. The V and J ends lost 5 bases and 8 bases respectively, with 24 bases between them. The CDR3 protein is CATSAHISQGIGGYTF. The CDR3 nucleotides are TGTGCCACCAGCGCCCACATCTCACAGGGAATTGGCGGCTACACCTTC.

J is TRBJ2-1 and V is TRBV20-1; 13 bases fit TRBD2. The assigned J gene may be wrong: the sequence end matches TRBJ2-7 better. The germline V gene has CDR1 DFQATT and CDR2 SNEGSKA (reference sequence). There are 14 residues in the CDR3. CDR3 sequence (DNA): TGCAGTGGGGATGGGACTAGCGGGAAGAATGAGCAGTACTTC. Amino acids: CSGDGTSGKNEQYF.

This sequence joins TRBV15 and TRBJ1-5; the match to TRBD1 covers 7 bases. V gave up 1 base and J gave up 4 bases; unmatched junction bases: 4. This CDR3 region has 15 residues. CDR1 is LNHNV and CDR2 is YYDKDF in the germline V gene (reference sequence). The DNA for the CDR3 is TGTGCCACCAGCAGAGGGGTGACAGGGAATCAGCCCCAGCATTTT. This translates into CATSRGVTGNQPQHF.

CDR3 DNA: TGTGCCAGCAGCTTAAGTCCCTCAGCTAACTATGGCTACACCTTC. This codes for CASSLSPSANYGYTF. This rearrangement joins TRBV7-8 to TRBJ1-2, with D uncertain. CDR1 SGHVS and CDR2 FQNEAQ come from the germline V gene. V was shortened by 2 bases and J by 0 bases, with 10 bases between the two germline ends. The CDR3 runs 15 residues.

This clonotype was picked up a small number of times. The chain combines TRBV4-2 with TRBJ2-7; D call uncertain. CDR1 and CDR2 from the germline V gene are LGHNA and YNFKEQ. CDR3 length: 16 residues. V was trimmed by 4 bases and J by 1 base, leaving 17 bases between them. In DNA form, the CDR3 reads TGTGCCAGCAGCCTCACCACTCGTGCCCAATCCTACGAGCAGTACTTC. Amino acid sequence: CASSLTTRAQSYEQYF.

The CDR3 here is CSVPGTDCGYTF. The CDR3 DNA sequence: TGCAGCGTTCCAGGGACAGACTGTGGCTACACCTTC. The chain links TRBV29-1 to TRBJ1-2, with 7 bases fitting TRBD1. The CDR3 has 12 residues. Germline-derived CDR1 and CDR2 are SQVTM and ANQGSEA. Unmatched junction bases numbered 7, after V lost 5 bases and J lost 7 bases. The whole variable domain, filled in from reference TRBV29-1 and TRBJ1-2, reads SAVISQKPSRDICQRGTSLTIQCQVDSQVTMMFWYRQQPGQSLTLIATANQGSEATYESGFVIDKFPISRPNLTFSTLTVSNMSPEDSSIYLCSVPGTDCGYTFGSGTRLTVV.

The table lists this clonotype with a few counts. The V gene is TRBV10-3, the J gene TRBJ2-7; 7 nucleotides line up with TRBD2. This CDR3 has 18 amino acids. Trimming cost V 0 bases and J 1 base; bases outside gene matches: 12. The germline CDR1 and CDR2 sequences are ENHRY and SYGVKD. The CDR3 loop is CAISESMGGRFESYEQYF. The CDR3 DNA reads as TGTGCCATCAGTGAGTCGATGGGCGGGAGATTCGAATCCTACGAGCAGTACTTC.

The chain links TRBV7-9 to TRBJ2-6; D unresolved. V was cut by 1 base and J by 0 bases, with 10 bases left in between. The CDR3 extends over 17 amino acids. The germline CDR1 and CDR2 sequences are SEHNR and FQNEAQ (reference sequence). The CDR3 DNA reads TGTGCCAGCAGCTTAGGACCCCCGAGCTCTGGGGCCAACGTCCTGACTTTC. As protein: CASSLGPPSSGANVLTF.

The chain recombines TRBV29-1 with TRBJ2-5; D gene unclear. Germline loops: CDR1 SQVTM, CDR2 ANQGSEA. This CDR3 has 12 residues. Trimming took 3 bases from V and 4 from J, leaving 9 bases between them. The CDR3 sequence is CSVDWKTETQYF. The CDR3 DNA reads as TGCAGCGTTGACTGGAAAACAGAGACCCAGTACTTC. Based on the CDR3 plus reference TRBV29-1 and TRBJ2-5, the full variable domain is SAVISQKPSRDICQRGTSLTIQCQVDSQVTMMFWYRQQPGQSLTLIATANQGSEATYESGFVIDKFPISRPNLTFSTLTVSNMSPEDSSIYLCSVDWKTETQYFGPGTRLLVL.

The chain uses TRBV30 and TRBJ1-5, with 8 bases lining up with TRBD1. Germline trimming cut 3 bases from V and 2 bases from J; bases unmatched to any gene: 9. Germline loops: CDR1 GTSNPN, CDR2 SVGIG (reference sequence). The CDR3 length is 16 residues. CDR3 region: CAWRKSGGGGNQPQHF. The CDR3 DNA reads as TGTGCCTGGAGAAAATCAGGGGGCGGCGGCAATCAGCCCCAGCATTTT.

The chain joins TRBV4-1 to TRBJ2-7, with D hard to call. Germline V gives CDR1 MGHRA, CDR2 YSYEKL. Trimming left V 0 bases short and J 2 bases short, with 8 bases between. There are 14 residues in the CDR3. The CDR3: CASSQEADTYEQYF. The DNA for the CDR3 is TGCGCCAGCAGCCAAGAGGCGGATACCTACGAGCAGTACTTC.

The chain has TRBV20-1 and TRBJ1-5; D may be TRBD1 (6 bases). The germline gives CDR1 DFQATT, CDR2 SNEGSKA (reference sequence). V was clipped by 3 bases and J by 4 bases, with 13 bases between them. This CDR3 contains 14 residues. This CDR3 reads CSASPWTENQPQHF. DNA for the CDR3: TGCAGTGCTAGTCCTTGGACAGAAAATCAGCCCCAGCATTTT.

This clonotype turned up a few times. V gene TRBV28 combines with J gene TRBJ2-1; D not certain. The V and J ends lost 4 bases and 6 bases respectively, with 7 bases between them. The CDR3 extends over 12 amino acids. Germline lookup yields CDR1 MDHEN and CDR2 SYDVKM. CDR3 in DNA: TGTGCCAGCAGTTCTGACCTCAATGAGCAGTTCTTC. Encoded protein: CASSSDLNEQFF.

The V and J genes are TRBV6-1 and TRBJ2-3; 10 bases fit TRBD2. The CDR3 contains 15 residues. Germline CDR1 reads MNHNS; CDR2 reads SASEGT. V lost 2 bases and J lost 6; bases outside the gene matches: 5. CDR3: CASSEIGTSVDTQYF. For the CDR3, the DNA is TGTGCCAGCAGTGAAATTGGGACTAGCGTGGATACGCAGTATTTT.

This clonotype was recorded a few times. This chain connects TRBV28 to TRBJ2-3; the match to TRBD2 covers 14 bases. Trimming removed 6 bases from V and 4 bases from J; junction bases left unmatched: 9. This CDR3 contains 17 residues. Germline CDR1 MDHEN, CDR2 SYDVKM. The CDR3 nucleotides read TGTGCCAGCAGGCGTTGGCGACTAGCGGGGGGGTCAGATACGCAGTATTTT. Its translation is CASRRWRLAGGSDTQYF.

This clonotype was counted only a few times. The rearrangement joins TRBV4-3 to TRBJ2-7, with D perhaps TRBD2 (5 bases). V dropped 0 bases and J dropped 0 bases, with 9 bases sitting between them. Germline V gene data show CDR1 as LGHNA and CDR2 as YSLEER. The CDR3 totals 15 residues. This CDR3 reads CASSQEFRGSYEQYF. As DNA, the CDR3 is TGCGCCAGCAGCCAAGAGTTTCGGGGCTCCTACGAGCAGTACTTC.

The genes are TRBV7-9 and TRBJ2-4; weak D call: TRBD1 (6 bases). The CDR3 contains 14 residues. Trimming removed 3 bases from V and 1 base from J, with 7 bases in between. Per the germline V gene, CDR1 is SEHNR and CDR2 is FQNEAQ (reference sequence). CDR3 bases: TGTGCCAGCAGCTTTGACAGGGCCAAAAACATTCAGTACTTC. This gives the protein CASSFDRAKNIQYF. The full variable domain, its missing parts supplied by reference TRBV7-9 and TRBJ2-4, is DTGVSQNPRHKITKRGQNVTFRCDPISEHNRLYWYRQTLGQGPEFLTYFQNEAQLEKSRLLSDRFSAERPKGSFSTLEIQRTEQGDSAMYLCASSFDRAKNIQYFGAGTRLSVL.

The chain has TRBV6-6 and TRBJ2-1; D is tentatively TRBD1 or TRBD2 (6 bases each). Trimming shortened V by 6 bases and J by 8 bases, and 17 bases separated the two germline ends. Germline V lookup: CDR1 MNHNY, CDR2 SVGAGI (reference sequence). This CDR3 is built from 14 residues. CDR3 protein: CASRVPGAAHEQFF. The DNA of the CDR3 is TGTGCCAGCAGGGTCCCGGGGGCGGCTCATGAGCAGTTCTTC.

The CDR3, as DNA: TGTGCCAGCAGTCGCTATCCCGGGACAGCACAAGTTCGCTATGGGGCCAACGTCCTGACTTTC. Its protein is CASSRYPGTAQVRYGANVLTF. The V gene is TRBV28, the J gene TRBJ2-6, with 7 nucleotides matching TRBD1. The germline CDR1 and CDR2 sequences are MDHEN and SYDVKM. Unmatched junction bases numbered 22, after V lost 5 bases and J lost 3 bases. CDR3 size: 21 residues.

This clonotype turned up a few times. The CDR3 reads CSAKGLLRDEQYF. The CDR3 DNA sequence: TGCAGCGCCAAGGGGCTCCTTCGGGACGAGCAGTACTTC. This rearrangement joins TRBV29-1 to TRBJ2-7; D possibly corresponds to TRBD1 (5 bases). The CDR3 length is 13 residues. The germline V and J ends were trimmed by 7 bases and 5 bases, with 18 bases remaining between them. CDR1 and CDR2 from the germline V gene are SQVTM and ANQGSEA.

The chain has TRBV29-1 and TRBJ2-5; D is perhaps TRBD1 (6 bases). TRBJ2-7 matches the DNA end more closely, so the J call is doubtful. This CDR3 has 11 amino acids. Germline values: CDR1 SQVTM, CDR2 ANQGSEA. The CDR3 loop reads CSVGARGEQYF. The CDR3, as DNA: TGCAGCGTGGGGGCTAGGGGCGAGCAGTACTTC.

This chain joins TRBV5-8 and TRBJ2-1; no definite D call. This CDR3 region has 15 residues. Germline V CDR1 and CDR2: SGHTS, YDEGEE. Trimming removed 1 base at V and 4 bases at J, with 12 bases between. CDR3 DNA: TGTGCCAGCAGCTTGTCGGCTTCCTTGTACAATGAGCAGTTCTTC. The encoded protein is CASSLSASLYNEQFF.

There are a few counts of this clonotype. The genes are TRBV20-1 and TRBJ1-2; 7 positions agree with TRBD1. Looked up from germline, CDR1 is DFQATT and CDR2 is SNEGSKA (reference sequence). The V segment lost 4 bases and the J segment 4 bases; nucleotides outside the gene matches: 3. The CDR3 loop spans 12 amino acids. Here the CDR3 reads CSATTGIYGYTF. The CDR3 coding sequence is TGCAGTGCTACGACAGGGATCTATGGCTACACCTTC.

The J gene is TRBJ1-2, the V gene TRBV4-1; the match to TRBD1 covers 8 bases. V lost 0 bases, J lost 4 bases, and 10 bases stayed unmatched. The CDR3 is 17 amino acids. Germline assignment: CDR1 MGHRA and CDR2 YSYEKL. Written as DNA, the CDR3 is TGCGCCAGCAGCCAAGATGGCCTAGGACAGGGAAGCTATGGCTACACCTTC. Translating gives CASSQDGLGQGSYGYTF.